These 9 T cell receptor beta chains share one sample of origin, sequenced in a study of cytomegalovirus exposure and HLA in healthy donors (TCRdb year 2017). Library generation was performed with the immunoSEQ multiplex PCR assay. For the multiplex PCR, a mixture combining 60 forward primers for TCR Vbeta segments and 13 reverse primers for TCR Jbeta segments was used. The table was pulled from immuneACCESS by TCRdb, which kept in-frame rearrangements only. Such tables lose some clones; where checked, under half of the loss comes from unresolved V genes, and the rest has no known cause. Recorded for this sample are 120,000 to 150,000 clones; about two thirds of them occurred a single time. The ten largest clones take up approximately 4.2% of the sample. The sample taken for sequencing was PBMCs. These receptors were taken from a man in his sixties in good health and CMV-seronegative.

In DNA, the CDR3 is TGTGCCAGCAGTCTGGGACTAGCGGGGGCTCCTCCACAGTTCTTC. Protein product: CASSLGLAGAPPQFF. The V and J genes are TRBV6-5 and TRBJ2-1; 14 positions agree with TRBD2. The CDR3 has 15 amino acids. Trimming removed 5 bases from V and 13 bases from J; junction bases left unmatched: 10. The germline gives CDR1 MNHEY, CDR2 SVGAGI.

This clone was counted only a few times. The V call is TRBV4-2, the J call TRBJ2-1, with D perhaps TRBD2 (6 bases). The CDR3 covers 18 residues. Trimming cost V 3 bases and J 4 bases, with 22 bases left between them. Germline CDR1 is LGHNA and CDR2 is YNFKEQ. The CDR3 DNA reads as TGTGCCAGCAGCCAGATGGTCCGGACGGGAGTGGCATACAATGAGCAGTTCTTC. It specifies CASSQMVRTGVAYNEQFF.

V and J are TRBV18 and TRBJ1-1, with D tentatively TRBD1 (6 bases). V shed 1 base and J shed 1 base, with 10 bases lying between them. This CDR3 contains 15 residues. In germline, CDR1 is KGHSH, CDR2 LQKENI. The CDR3 is CASSPHQTGNTEAFF. In DNA form, the CDR3 reads TGTGCCAGCTCACCACACCAGACAGGGAACACTGAAGCTTTCTTT.

CDR3 nucleotide sequence: TGTGCCAGCAGCTTGAGAGGGCGGACAGGGGGCCCCACCCAGCCGTACTTC. It is translated as CASSLRGRTGGPTQPYF. The V call is TRBV5-6, the J call TRBJ2-7, with 11 bases that match TRBD1. Trimming cost V 1 base and J 12 bases; bases outside gene matches: 18. The CDR3 extends over 17 amino acids. In germline, CDR1 is SGHDT, CDR2 YYEEEE.

The chain links TRBV6-5 to TRBJ1-1; D unresolved. Trimming pared 5 bases from V and 4 bases from J, leaving 8 bases between. CDR1 MNHEY and CDR2 SVGAGI come from the germline V gene. The CDR3 extends over 12 amino acids. The CDR3 protein is CASSERGTEAFF. DNA for the CDR3: TGTGCCAGCAGTGAGAGAGGCACTGAAGCTTTCTTT.

The rearrangement joins TRBV2 to TRBJ1-1; D is uncertain. CDR1 is SNHLY, CDR2 FYNNEI, per germline. With 4 bases removed from V and 1 base from J, the gap between germline ends came to 7 bases. The CDR3 is 13 residues long. DNA of the CDR3: TGTGCCAGCAGTGGTCAGGAGAACACTGAAGCTTTCTTT. Translating it yields CASSGQENTEAFF.

This clone was seen once. The chain links TRBV9 to TRBJ1-5; possibly TRBD1 for D (6 bases). V lost 7 bases and J 8 bases, leaving 19 bases between the germline ends. This CDR3 region has 14 residues. The germline V gene encodes CDR1 SGDLS and CDR2 YYNGEE. The DNA for the CDR3 is TGTGCCAGCGGGGGGGACATCTTGGAAGAGCCCCAGCATTTT. Its translation: CASGGDILEEPQHF.

CDR3 nucleotides: TGTGCCAGCAGTTTAGGGGACAGGGGAGCCACTGAAGCTTTCTTT. Amino acid sequence: CASSLGDRGATEAFF. The V gene is TRBV28, the J gene TRBJ1-1; TRBD1 aligns across 10 bases. Germline assignment: CDR1 MDHEN and CDR2 SYDVKM. V was pared by 2 bases and J by 4 bases, with 4 bases of the junction left unmatched. This CDR3 region has 15 residues. The full variable domain, with the rest looked up from reference TRBV28 and TRBJ1-1, is DVKVTQSSRYLVKRTGEKVFLECVQDMDHENMFWYRQDPGLGLRLIYFSYDVKMKEKGDIPEGYSVSREKKERFSLILESASTNQTSMYLCASSLGDRGATEAFFGQGTRLTVV.

This clone was observed a single time. V and J are TRBV4-2 and TRBJ2-7; 8 bases map to TRBD2. CDR3 length equals 16 residues. V lost 1 base to trimming and J lost 0 bases; unmatched junction nucleotides: 5. In germline, CDR1 is LGHNA, CDR2 YNFKEQ. DNA of the CDR3: TGTGCCAGCAGCCAAGGAGAAGCGGGGGACTCCTACGAGCAGTACTTC. Protein sequence: CASSQGEAGDSYEQYF.